A single sample gave rise to the 2 T cell receptor beta chains below, sequenced in a study of blood T cell repertoires in COVID-19. The protocol was immunoSEQ multiplex PCR, while the TCRdb copy is restricted to in-frame clones and leaves out a portion. The sample holds 280,000 or so clones; around 90% are singletons and the top ten take under 7%. The material sequenced was PBMCs or T cells enriched from blood (not recorded which). The receptors derive from a woman aged 35 to 49 who had recovered from COVID-19.

The V and J genes are TRBV30 and TRBJ1-4; 9 bases fit TRBD1. V lost 5 bases and J lost 7; bases outside the gene matches: 11. This CDR3 is built from 15 residues. The V gene's germline CDR1 is GTSNPN and CDR2 SVGIG (reference sequence). The CDR3: CAWRENRGQGEKLFF. Here the CDR3 DNA reads TGTGCCTGGCGCGAAAACAGGGGGCAGGGTGAAAAACTGTTTTTT.

The chain recombines TRBV4-2 with TRBJ1-1; D is unclear. The germline V gene has CDR1 LGHNA and CDR2 YNFKEQ. Trimming shortened V by 4 bases and J by 6 bases, and 12 bases separated the two germline ends. The CDR3 spans 13 residues. This chain's CDR3 is CASSPRTRAEAFF. CDR3 DNA sequence: TGTGCCAGCAGCCCAAGGACGAGGGCTGAAGCTTTCTTT.